A selection of T cell receptor beta chains follows, all from one sample in a study of blood T cell repertoires in COVID-19. Only in-frame clones appear in the TCRdb table, and some are missing; sequencing was by immunoSEQ multiplex PCR. The repertoire consists of hundreds of thousands of clones, with approximately 86% occurring once and the leading ten covering 0.55% to 0.75%. Sample: peripheral blood. These receptors came from a man aged 35 to 55 with acute or convalescent COVID-19. CDR3s include the opening cysteine and the closing phenylalanine or tryptophan. D genes are given only for firm matches. The size entry is marked missing in some rows and otherwise reads once, few, many or a size class.

>-|-|TRBV6-5|TRBJ2-3
CASRTGFLSTDTQYF
TGTGCCAGCAGAACGGGGTTTTTAAGCACAGATACGCAGTATTTT
>once|-|TRBV27|TRBJ1-1
CASSFLTEAFF
TGTGCCAGCAGTTTCCTCACTGAAGCTTTCTTT
>-|TRBD1|TRBV27|TRBJ1-1
CASSPGQGYTEAFF
TGTGCCAGCAGTCCTGGACAGGGGTACACTGAAGCTTTCTTT
>-|-|TRBV5-4|TRBJ2-3
CASSFPGPDTQYF
TGTGCCAGCAGCTTTCCAGGTCCAGATACGCAGTATTTT
>-|-|TRBV7-2|TRBJ2-5
CASSPQGIQETQYF
TGTGCCAGCAGCCCCCAGGGGATCCAGGAGACCCAGTACTTC
>-|TRBD1|TRBV28|TRBJ1-3
CASSLSMTGPGNTIYF
TGTGCCAGCAGTTTATCCATGACAGGGCCTGGAAACACCATATATTTT
>-|TRBD2|TRBV19|TRBJ2-7
CASSIGSGRPTYEQYF
TGTGCCAGTAGTATAGGGAGCGGGAGGCCCACCTACGAGCAGTACTTC
>-|-|TRBV7-2|TRBJ1-1
CASSPNRVNTEAFF
TGTGCCAGCAGCCCAAACAGGGTGAACACTGAAGCTTTCTTT
>once|-|TRBV15|TRBJ2-7
CATSRDRRGVPYEQYF
TGTGCCACCAGCAGAGATCGCAGGGGCGTTCCCTACGAGCAGTACTTC
>-|TRBD2|TRBV28|TRBJ2-2
CASTPSGRANTGELFF
TGTGCCAGCACCCCTAGCGGGAGGGCGAACACCGGGGAGCTGTTTTTT
>-|TRBD2|TRBV4-1|TRBJ2-3
CASSRSSDPGLATYTDTQYF
TGCGCCAGCAGCCGGTCCTCAGACCCCGGACTAGCGACATACACAGATACGCAGTATTTT
>-|TRBD2|TRBV5-4|TRBJ2-7
CASSSWTSGNHEQYF
TGTGCCAGCAGCTCCTGGACTAGCGGGAACCACGAGCAGTACTTC
>-|-|TRBV4-1|TRBJ2-1
CASRGTRTSNEQFF
TGCGCCAGCAGGGGAACGCGGACTTCCAATGAGCAGTTCTTC
>-|-|TRBV20-1|TRBJ2-1
CSASGGPNNEQFF
TGCAGTGCTAGTGGGGGGCCAAACAATGAGCAGTTCTTC
>-|-|TRBV11-2|TRBJ1-3
CASSPEAGNTIYF
TGTGCCAGCAGCCCAGAGGCCGGAAACACCATATATTTT
>-|TRBD1|TRBV11-2|TRBJ2-2
CASSWFQQGGAGELFF
TGTGCCAGCAGCTGGTTTCAACAGGGGGGAGCCGGGGAGCTGTTTTTT
>once|-|TRBV7-9|TRBJ2-6
CASSRPGGSSGANVLTF
TGTGCCAGCAGCCGGCCCGGGGGAAGCTCTGGGGCCAACGTCCTGACTTTC
>once|TRBD1|TRBV7-9|TRBJ1-1
CASSLVGGSLTSEAFF
TGTGCCAGCAGCTTGGTAGGGGGCTCCTTAACGTCTGAAGCTTTCTTT